The 21 T cell receptor beta chains listed next were all sequenced from one sample in a study of T-cell reconstitution after alpha-beta-depleted transplantation in children. A TCRbeta library incorporating unique molecular identifiers was prepared. TCRdb ran MiXCR on the PCR reads and lists one entry per CDR3 protein. The repertoire holds about 830,000 distinct CDR3 sequences, with about 16% as singletons. The sample here was PBMCs, mostly from graft donor cells, taken 360 days after TCRalphabeta/CD19-depleted stem cell transplant. Every receptor here comes from a male patient younger than 18 who had a stem cell transplant for acute lymphoblastic leukemia, so the T cells may come from the graft donor.

This chain links TRBV9 with TRBJ1-1, with D perhaps matching TRBD1 (5 bases). Per the germline V gene, CDR1 is SGDLS and CDR2 is YYNGEE. V was shortened by 2 bases and J by 1 base, with 9 bases between the two germline ends. This CDR3 has 14 amino acids. DNA of the CDR3: TGTGCCAGCAGCGTCCGTGGACAGAACACTGAAGCTTTCTTT. Protein sequence: CASSVRGQNTEAFF. Full variable domain (remainder filled in from reference TRBV9 and TRBJ1-1): DSGVTQTPKHLITATGQRVTLRCSPRSGDLSVYWYQQSLDQGLQFLIQYYNGEERAKGNILERFSAQQFPDLHSELNLSSLELGDSALYFCASSVRGQNTEAFFGQGTRLTVV.

This clonotype appeared a few times. CDR3 nucleotide sequence: TGCAGCGTTGAAGGAGGGTTCGGCGGGAGGGCGGAGGAGCAGTACTTC. Translation gives CSVEGGFGGRAEEQYF. This chain connects TRBV29-1 to TRBJ2-7; TRBD2 matches 9 bases. Per the germline V gene, CDR1 is SQVTM and CDR2 is ANQGSEA. With 1 base clipped from V and 7 bases from J, the junction kept 14 bases outside the gene matches. The CDR3 has 16 amino acids.

Ten or more counts support this clonotype. The V call is TRBV29-1, the J call TRBJ2-2; D is possibly TRBD2 (6 bases). CDR3 size: 13 residues. Trimming cost V 4 bases and J 5 bases, with 11 bases left between them. Germline V CDR1 and CDR2: SQVTM, ANQGSEA. The DNA of the CDR3 is TGCAGCGTTGCGGAGGGCCTTACCGGGGAGCTGTTTTTT. It encodes CSVAEGLTGELFF.

This rearrangement joins TRBV10-1 to TRBJ2-1, with a possible D match to TRBD1 (6 bases). The CDR3 is 15 amino acids. Germline V gene lookup returns CDR1 WNHNN and CDR2 SYGVQD (reference sequence). The V end lost 2 bases, the J end lost 9 bases, and 17 bases lay between the germline ends. DNA for the CDR3: TGCGCCAGCAGTGAGCTGGGGGATAGAGGGGGTGAGCAGTTCTTC. Translated: CASSELGDRGGEQFF.

This clonotype has ten or more counts. V and J are TRBV5-1 and TRBJ2-1, with 10 nucleotides matching TRBD2. The V segment lost 0 bases and the J segment 6 bases; nucleotides outside the gene matches: 3. The CDR3 spans 15 residues. Germline loops: CDR1 SGHRS, CDR2 YFSETQ. CDR3 DNA sequence: TGCGCCAGCAGCTTGGTACTAGCGGGAATCAATGAGCAGTTCTTC. Residues: CASSLVLAGINEQFF.

The chain recombines TRBV5-6 with TRBJ1-5; D is possibly TRBD1 (5 bases). The CDR3 sequence is 14 residues long. V lost 4 bases and J 0 bases, leaving 8 bases between the germline ends. CDR1 SGHDT and CDR2 YYEEEE come from the germline V gene. The CDR3 nucleotides read TGTGCCAGCAGCCACAGGTATAGCAATCAGCCCCAGCATTTT. The encoded protein is CASSHRYSNQPQHF.

This chain links TRBV6-2 or TRBV6-3 with TRBJ2-4; a possible D gene is TRBD1 (5 bases). CDR1 and CDR2 from the germline V gene are MNHEY and SVGEGT. Trimming left V 6 bases short and J 3 bases short, with 15 bases between. The CDR3 loop spans 15 amino acids. The CDR3 sequence is CASRVRGGGKNIQYF. CDR3 bases: TGTGCCAGCAGAGTAAGGGGTGGCGGCAAAAACATTCAGTACTTC.

This clonotype was seen a few times. The chain carries TRBV19 and TRBJ2-1; TRBD2 matches 14 bases. J gave up 1 base and V 6 bases, and 2 bases lay outside the gene matches. Germline V gene data show CDR1 as LNHDA and CDR2 as SQIVND (reference sequence). This CDR3 contains 16 residues. CDR3 sequence reads: CASRGLAGESYNEQFF. The CDR3 DNA reads as TGTGCCAGTAGGGGACTAGCGGGAGAATCCTACAATGAGCAGTTCTTC.

There are a few counts of this clonotype. V is TRBV20-1 and J is TRBJ2-1; 9 bases match TRBD2. After removal of 3 bases from V and 0 bases from J, the junction contained 9 bases not matched to a gene. This CDR3 is 17 amino acids long. CDR1 and CDR2 from the germline V gene are DFQATT and SNEGSKA (reference sequence). CDR3 sequence reads: CSASDLAGWSSYNEQFF. CDR3 nucleotides: TGCAGTGCTAGCGATCTAGCGGGGTGGAGCTCCTACAATGAGCAGTTCTTC.

The chain carries TRBV20-1 and TRBJ2-3, with unresolved D. Trimming cost V 6 bases and J 7 bases, with 11 bases left between them. Germline V gene lookup returns CDR1 DFQATT and CDR2 SNEGSKA (reference sequence). The CDR3 runs 11 residues. The CDR3 region has the DNA TGCAGTGCGGAAGTAATAAATACGCAGTATTTT. It translates to CSAEVINTQYF.

The chain recombines TRBV5-1 with TRBJ2-1; unclear D gene. The CDR3 spans 13 residues. CDR1 SGHRS and CDR2 YFSETQ come from the germline V gene. V was cut by 0 bases and J by 6 bases, with 7 bases left in between. The CDR3 nucleotides read TGCGCCAGCAGCTTGGTACTTTTCAATGAGCAGTTCTTC. Residues: CASSLVLFNEQFF.

In this sample, this clonotype turned up a few times. The chain links TRBV5-8 to TRBJ1-1; D might be TRBD1 (6 bases). Trimming cost V 7 bases and J 4 bases, with 14 bases left between them. Germline CDR1 is SGHTS and CDR2 is YDEGEE. The CDR3 extends over 13 amino acids. CDR3 DNA: TGTGCCAGCCGTAAACAGGGAGTCACTGAAGCTTTCTTT. Its protein is CASRKQGVTEAFF.

The gene calls are TRBV19 and TRBJ2-7; no clear D. CDR3 length: 14 amino acids. Germline V lookup: CDR1 LNHDA, CDR2 SQIVND (reference sequence). The V and J ends lost 3 bases and 3 bases respectively, with 12 bases between them. In nucleotides, the CDR3 is TGTGCCAGTAGTATTAAGAATGTGAACTACGAGCAGTACTTC. Protein sequence: CASSIKNVNYEQYF.

The CDR3 DNA follows: TGCGCCAGCAGCCCTAATTCCGTCTTCTACAATGAGCAGTTCTTC. Its translation: CASSPNSVFYNEQFF. The rearrangement uses TRBV4-1 and TRBJ2-1, with D unresolved. Looked up from germline, CDR1 is MGHRA and CDR2 is YSYEKL. Between the trimmed V and J ends, which lost 4 bases and 3 bases, there was a span of 13 bases. CDR3 length: 15 residues.

The rearrangement joins TRBV24-1 to TRBJ2-4, with TRBD1 identical over 10 bases. The CDR3 is 16 residues long. V was pared by 4 bases and J by 3 bases, with 5 bases of the junction left unmatched. Germline V gene data show CDR1 as KGHDR and CDR2 as SFDVKD. Written as DNA, the CDR3 is TGTGCCACCAGTGAAACAGGACAGGGGGACAAAAACATTCAGTACTTC. Encoded protein: CATSETGQGDKNIQYF.

This clonotype was seen more than once but under ten times. The chain recombines TRBV20-1 with TRBJ2-3, with TRBD2 matching over 8 bases. With V trimmed by 6 bases and J by 4 bases, 3 bases remained unmatched. The V gene's germline CDR1 is DFQATT and CDR2 SNEGSKA (reference sequence). The CDR3 contains 12 residues. CDR3 coding DNA: TGCAGTGCCCGGGAGGGCTCAGATACGCAGTATTTT. Protein sequence: CSAREGSDTQYF.

The chain employs TRBV7-9 and TRBJ2-7; D gene uncertain. Germline V CDR1 and CDR2: SEHNR, FQNEAQ (reference sequence). CDR3 length: 14 amino acids. The germline V and J ends were trimmed by 6 bases and 0 bases, with 12 bases remaining between them. In DNA, the CDR3 is TGTGCCAGCAGTCCAACGGACGGCTCCTACGAGCAGTACTTC. Its protein is CASSPTDGSYEQYF.

The chain recombines TRBV12-3 or TRBV12-4 with TRBJ2-2; TRBD2 matches 16 bases. The CDR3 has 17 residues. V trimming: 8 bases; J trimming: 4 bases; junction bases outside the gene matches: 7. The CDR3 DNA follows: TGTGCCAGCGGGACTAGCGGGAGGGCCGGTAGCACCGGGGAGCTGTTTTTT. Its translation: CASGTSGRAGSTGELFF.

This clonotype was detected a few times. Here the CDR3 reads CASSQDRTGTDTQYF. CDR3 DNA: TGCGCCAGCAGCCAAGATCGGACAGGTACAGATACGCAGTATTTT. V and J are TRBV4-1 and TRBJ2-3; 7 bases fit TRBD1. J gave up 3 bases and V 0 bases, and 3 bases lay outside the gene matches. The CDR3 is made up of 15 amino acids. Germline assignment: CDR1 MGHRA and CDR2 YSYEKL.

The J gene is TRBJ2-1, the V gene TRBV29-1; no clear D gene. V shed 3 bases and J shed 2 bases, with 17 bases lying between them. Germline CDR1 is SQVTM and CDR2 is ANQGSEA. The CDR3 is 16 amino acids. The CDR3 DNA sequence: TGCAGCGTTGAGGATGGGGTAAACCTCCCCTACAATGAGCAGTTCTTC. Protein: CSVEDGVNLPYNEQFF.

The chain uses TRBV5-1 and TRBJ2-4, with D possibly called TRBD1 or TRBD2 (5 bases each). The V gene lost 3 bases and the J gene lost 6 bases, with 19 bases spanning the gap. The CDR3 length is 16 residues. CDR1 is SGHRS and CDR2 is YFSETQ in the germline V gene. In DNA, the CDR3 is TGCGCCAGCAGCTCGCCGGATCCGAGGGGTATAAACATTCAGTACTTC. Translated, it gives CASSSPDPRGINIQYF.